This T cell receptor beta chain was found in a study of somatic mutations in cytotoxic T cells in rheumatoid arthritis. General study findings and limits: Within the rheumatoid arthritis patients, CD8+ clonality went up as age increased (Spearman r of about 0.52). The same was not true of the healthy controls. No multiple-comparison adjustment was applied to the slight TRBV07 underrepresentation in rheumatoid arthritis patients.

The CDR3 is made up of 13 amino acids. Trimming took 5 bases from V and 4 from J; bases not matched to a gene: 4. Germline-derived CDR1 and CDR2 are LNHDA and SQIVND (reference sequence). Method: immunoSEQ multiplex PCR; TCRdb's copy keeps in-frame clones and lacks some. Of approximately 11,000 clones listed, around 80% were seen once; the top ten hold around 8.6%. As to this clone: Antigen: not known.

The specimen sequenced was CD8+ T cells sorted from blood. The TCR originated in a woman in her sixties or seventies with rheumatoid arthritis. The chain recombines TRBV19 with TRBJ2-7; the match to TRBD1 covers 8 bases. CDR3 loop: CASSLRQGYEQYF. The CDR3, as DNA: TGTGCCAGTAGTTTAAGACAGGGGTACGAGCAGTACTTC. Full variable domain (rest looked up from reference TRBV19 and TRBJ2-7): DGGITQSPKYLFRKEGQNVTLSCEQNLNHDAMYWYRQDPGQGLRLIYYSQIVNDFQKGDIAEGYSVSREKKESFPLTVTSAQKNPTAFYLCASSLRQGYEQYFGPGTRLTVT.